A single sample gave rise to the 11 T cell receptor beta chains below, sequenced in a study of CD8 T cells in ankylosing spondylitis. Overall study results and limits: For ankylosing spondylitis blood, a TCR beta motif of eight or nine highly homologous variants appeared characteristic.

These receptors have no known antigen. TCRdb used MiXCR to reprocess the 5' RACE reads, holding one entry per CDR3 protein. Altogether under 850,000 distinct CDR3 sequences are present, about 20% being singletons, with the ten largest covering under 20%. Material for sequencing was blood, either unsorted or a sorted T cell fraction (not recorded which). The receptors stem from a male donor with ankylosing spondylitis.

This rearrangement joins TRBV5-1 to TRBJ2-2; 8 positions match TRBD2. Trimming at V came to 1 base and at J to 2 bases, leaving 7 bases not matched to a gene. The CDR3 has 17 residues. Germline-derived CDR1 and CDR2 are SGHRS and YFSETQ. In nucleotides, the CDR3 is TGCGCCAGCAGCTTGACGGGGGGGGCTCCCAACACCGGGGAGCTGTTTTTT. It is translated as CASSLTGGAPNTGELFF. Drawing the rest from reference TRBV5-1 and TRBJ2-2, the complete variable domain is KAGVTQTPRYLIKTRGQQVTLSCSPISGHRSVSWYQQTPGQGLQFLFEYFSETQRNKGNFPGRFSGRQFSNSRSEMNVSTLELGDSALYLCASSLTGGAPNTGELFFGEGSRLTVL.

The chain combines TRBV5-1 with TRBJ2-7, with TRBD1 matching over 7 bases. The CDR3 runs 16 residues. J lost 4 bases, V lost 0 bases, and 10 bases had no gene match. From germline, CDR1 is SGHRS and CDR2 YFSETQ. CDR3 bases: TGCGCCAGCAGCTTGGCCTATACAGGGGCAATGTACGAGCAGTACTTC. Translating it yields CASSLAYTGAMYEQYF.

The CDR3 bases are TGTGCCAGCAGTTTTAAACAGACCGCTAACTATGGCTACACCTTC. It translates to CASSFKQTANYGYTF. The chain is built from TRBV12-3 or TRBV12-4 and TRBJ1-2; D gene uncertain. Trimming cost V 3 bases and J 0 bases, with 11 bases left between them. The CDR3 has 15 amino acids.

This clonotype was observed many times. The chain couples TRBV20-1 to TRBJ2-7, with D uncertain. The CDR3 runs 13 residues. Germline V gene sequence: CDR1 DFQATT, CDR2 SNEGSKA (reference sequence). The germline V and J ends were trimmed by 4 bases and 0 bases, with 10 bases remaining between them. In DNA form, the CDR3 reads TGCAGTGCTAATGGTGACCCCTCCTACGAGCAGTACTTC. This gives the protein CSANGDPSYEQYF.

This chain joins TRBV2 and TRBJ2-7; D unclear. V lost 2 bases, J lost 5 bases, and 4 bases lay in between. Germline assignment: CDR1 SNHLY and CDR2 FYNNEI. The CDR3 consists of 11 residues. This chain's CDR3 is CASSELDEQYF. For the CDR3, the DNA is TGTGCCAGCAGTGAACTGGACGAGCAGTACTTC.

V and J are TRBV12-3 or TRBV12-4 and TRBJ2-2, with 9 bases fitting TRBD2. The ends lost 6 bases at V and 2 bases at J; junction bases unmatched: 7. The CDR3 consists of 16 residues. In DNA form, the CDR3 reads TGTGCCAGCAGCACCGGACTAGCGTATAACACCGGGGAGCTGTTTTTT. Translated: CASSTGLAYNTGELFF.

This clonotype has more than one count but fewer than ten. The rearrangement joins TRBV4-3 to TRBJ2-3; TRBD2 agrees at 8 bases. The V segment lost 0 bases and the J segment 4 bases; nucleotides outside the gene matches: 9. Per germline, CDR1 LGHNA and CDR2 YSLEER. The CDR3 sequence is 17 residues long. CDR3 coding DNA: TGCGCCAGCAGCCAAGATTTTGCGGGAGGTTGGTCAGATACGCAGTATTTT. Translation: CASSQDFAGGWSDTQYF.

The CDR3 DNA sequence: TGTGCCAGCAGTTTCCTAGCGGGGGTGAACACCGGGGAGCTGTTTTTT. Its protein product is CASSFLAGVNTGELFF. The chain joins TRBV27 to TRBJ2-2; TRBD2 matches 10 bases. This CDR3 contains 16 residues. Germline-derived CDR1 and CDR2 are MNHEY and SMNVEV (reference sequence). The V segment lost 3 bases and the J segment 1 base; nucleotides outside the gene matches: 2.

The rearrangement uses TRBV6-1 and TRBJ2-1, with D uncertain. Germline CDR1 is MNHNS and CDR2 is SASEGT. This CDR3 region has 15 residues. V dropped 6 bases and J dropped 8 bases, with 20 bases sitting between them. This CDR3 is CASSLIPTGRDEQFF. DNA of the CDR3: TGTGCCAGCAGCCTAATACCAACGGGTCGCGATGAGCAGTTCTTC.

This clonotype has a handful of counts. The rearrangement joins TRBV29-1 to TRBJ2-1, with D unresolved. The V end was cut by 3 bases, the J end by 1 base, with 4 bases between. Germline V gene sequence: CDR1 SQVTM, CDR2 ANQGSEA. The CDR3 has 12 amino acids. The CDR3 region is CSVDLSYNEQFF. The CDR3 DNA follows: TGCAGCGTTGACCTATCCTACAATGAGCAGTTCTTC.

This clonotype was counted a single time. A read error may be the cause here, since a much bigger clone is one base away. V usage is TRBV4-2 and J usage is TRBJ2-3; 8 bases are shared with TRBD2. This CDR3 spans 15 amino acids. Germline loops: CDR1 LGHNA, CDR2 YNFKEQ. The trim removed 4 bases at V and 0 bases at J, leaving 3 bases unmatched. This CDR3 is CASSLAGKSTDTQYF. CDR3 nucleotides: TGTGCCAGCAGCCTAGCGGGGAAAAGCACAGATACGCAGTATTTT.